Shown below are 14 T cell receptor beta chains from a single sample sequenced in a study. MiXCR was run by TCRdb on the 5' RACE reads, yielding one entry per CDR3 protein. The table includes about 43,000 distinct CDR3 sequences, roughly 23% detected once. The sorted Tregs were CD4+CD25+CD127-/low cells. Material for sequencing was Tregs sorted from a lymph node. Every receptor here comes from a female donor with breast cancer.

This clonotype was picked up a small number of times. This rearrangement joins TRBV5-1 to TRBJ2-2; D is perhaps TRBD1 or TRBD2 (5 bases each). The CDR3 covers 15 residues. Trimming took off 6 bases at V and 1 base at J, with 13 bases between the two ends. CDR1 is SGHRS, CDR2 YFSETQ, per germline. The CDR3 sequence: CASKGRTQNTGELFF. In nucleotides, the CDR3 is TGCGCCAGCAAGGGACGGACACAGAACACCGGGGAGCTGTTTTTT.

The chain employs TRBV5-1 and TRBJ2-5; 11 nucleotides line up with TRBD1. Germline trimming cut 4 bases from V and 0 bases from J; bases unmatched to any gene: 5. CDR1 SGHRS and CDR2 YFSETQ come from the germline V gene. The CDR3 extends over 16 amino acids. In nucleotides, the CDR3 is TGCGCCAGCAGCGCGGGGACAGGGGGGTACCAAGAGACCCAGTACTTC. Protein product: CASSAGTGGYQETQYF.

Many counts were recorded for this clonotype. J is TRBJ2-2 and V is TRBV5-1; D might be TRBD1 (5 bases). V shed 5 bases and J shed 0 bases, with 11 bases lying between them. Germline-derived CDR1 and CDR2 are SGHRS and YFSETQ. CDR3 length equals 15 residues. CDR3 amino acids: CASRQDGANTGELFF. In DNA form, the CDR3 reads TGCGCCAGCAGACAGGACGGTGCGAACACCGGGGAGCTGTTTTTT. The full variable domain, in which reference TRBV5-1 and TRBJ2-2 provide the parts outside the CDR3, is KAGVTQTPRYLIKTRGQQVTLSCSPISGHRSVSWYQQTPGQGLQFLFEYFSETQRNKGNFPGRFSGRQFSNSRSEMNVSTLELGDSALYLCASRQDGANTGELFFGEGSRLTVL.

The rearrangement links TRBV3-1 to TRBJ2-7, with 8 bases aligning to TRBD2. Unmatched junction bases numbered 12, after V lost 5 bases and J lost 6 bases. The CDR3 runs to 15 residues. Germline-derived CDR1 and CDR2 are LGHDT and YNNKEL (reference sequence). The CDR3 sequence: CASSVGTSGRTEQYF. As DNA, the CDR3 is TGTGCCAGCAGCGTCGGTACTAGCGGACGTACCGAGCAGTACTTC.

This clonotype was observed at least ten times. This sequence joins TRBV12-3 or TRBV12-4 and TRBJ2-2; 9 bases are shared with TRBD1. V shed 5 bases, J shed 6 bases, and the junction held 7 bases outside the gene matches. The CDR3 is 15 residues long. CDR3 DNA sequence: TGTGCCAGCAGTACGGGACAGGGAGGGCCCGGGGAGCTGTTTTTT. Protein product: CASSTGQGGPGELFF.

In this sample, this clonotype turned up many times. The chain links TRBV20-1 to TRBJ2-1; 8 bases agree with TRBD2. V lost 1 base and J lost 4; bases outside the gene matches: 3. Germline lookup yields CDR1 DFQATT and CDR2 SNEGSKA (reference sequence). The CDR3 is made up of 14 amino acids. The chain's CDR3 is CSARGRGVYNEQFF. The DNA for the CDR3 is TGCAGTGCTAGAGGGCGGGGGGTATACAATGAGCAGTTCTTC.

The CDR3 DNA sequence: TGCAGTGCTAGAGCGGGGACAGGGGTTGAGACCCAGTACTTC. It specifies CSARAGTGVETQYF. The V gene is TRBV20-1, the J gene TRBJ2-5; the match to TRBD1 covers 10 bases. Trimming took 1 base from V and 5 from J; bases not matched to a gene: 4. Germline V gene sequence: CDR1 DFQATT, CDR2 SNEGSKA (reference sequence). The CDR3 runs 14 residues.

The chain joins TRBV7-8 to TRBJ2-3; 9 bases map to TRBD1. The ends lost 6 bases at V and 5 bases at J; junction bases unmatched: 9. The CDR3 extends over 15 amino acids. Germline CDR1 reads SGHVS; CDR2 reads FQNEAQ. CDR3: CASSEWDRVEDTQYF. CDR3 bases: TGTGCCAGCAGTGAGTGGGACAGGGTGGAAGATACGCAGTATTTT. Combining the CDR3 with reference TRBV7-8 and TRBJ2-3 gives the whole variable domain GAGVSQSPRYKVAKRGQDVALRCDPISGHVSLFWYQQALGQGPEFLTYFQNEAQLDKSGLPSDRFFAERPEGSVSTLKIQRTQQEDSAVYLCASSEWDRVEDTQYFGPGTRLTVL.

This clonotype was seen a few times. A read error may explain this, as a much larger clone is one base away. The CDR3 bases are TGCAGTGCTAGAGTGGGTCCTAGCACAGATACGCAGTATTTT. Translation: CSARVGPSTDTQYF. The chain employs TRBV20-1 and TRBJ2-3; D is uncertain. Looked up from germline, CDR1 is DFQATT and CDR2 is SNEGSKA (reference sequence). This CDR3 has 14 amino acids. V lost 1 base and J lost 0, with 8 bases in between.

The sample holds a few counts of this clonotype. The chain joins TRBV20-1 to TRBJ1-1; 10 bases are shared with TRBD1. The junction had 1 base not matched to a gene; V was cut back by 0 bases and J by 3 bases. In germline, CDR1 is DFQATT, CDR2 SNEGSKA (reference sequence). The length of the CDR3 is 14 residues. The DNA for the CDR3 is TGCAGTGCTAGAGATGACAGGGGGCACACTGAAGCTTTCTTT. Translation: CSARDDRGHTEAFF.

The chain combines TRBV27 with TRBJ1-2; D call uncertain. Germline V gives CDR1 MNHEY, CDR2 SMNVEV (reference sequence). The CDR3 length is 14 residues. V shed 8 bases and J shed 5 bases, with 18 bases lying between them. DNA for the CDR3: TGTGCCAGCCGGCCTGAAGGGTCGAGGTATGGCTACACCTTC. Translation: CASRPEGSRYGYTF.

As concerns this clonotype: One base away lies a much larger clone, so this may be a sequencing read error. The chain is built from TRBV20-1 and TRBJ2-3; 9 nucleotides match TRBD2. CDR3 size: 14 residues. Germline V gene data show CDR1 as DFQATT and CDR2 as SNEGSKA (reference sequence). The DNA of the CDR3 is TGCGGTGCTAGACCGGGACTAGCAACAGATACGCAGTATTTT. This codes for CGARPGLATDTQYF.

This clonotype showed up many times. The J gene is TRBJ2-7, the V gene TRBV20-1; TRBD1 might be the D (5 bases). Germline assignment: CDR1 DFQATT and CDR2 SNEGSKA (reference sequence). The CDR3 consists of 13 residues. V gave up 1 base and J gave up 3 bases, with 10 bases separating them. CDR3 loop: CSARARASYEQYF. In DNA, the CDR3 is TGCAGTGCTAGAGCCAGGGCCAGCTACGAGCAGTACTTC.

J is TRBJ2-7 and V is TRBV12-3 or TRBV12-4; D possibly corresponds to TRBD2 (5 bases). The length of the CDR3 is 14 residues. With 4 bases removed from V and 5 bases from J, the gap between germline ends came to 15 bases. The CDR3 here is CASSSTPRGDEQYF. Here the CDR3 DNA reads TGTGCCAGCAGTTCGACACCTCGGGGAGACGAGCAGTACTTC.